These 22 T cell receptor beta chains originate from one sample sequenced in a study of T cell clusters in autoimmune cytopenias. TRB was amplified from around 0.25 ug of peripheral blood genomic DNA per sample. TRB rearrangements were amplified by touch-down multiplex PCR with mixed TRB-A/B primers. From the multiplex PCR reads, TCRdb lists one entry per CDR3 protein and no DNA. Its table lists some 14,000 distinct CDR3 sequences. Source material: peripheral blood. These receptors all stem from a human donor with an autoimmune cytopenia or autoimmune hepatitis (not recorded which).

The chain links TRBV5-6 to TRBJ1-5. This CDR3 is built from 16 residues. Germline values: CDR1 SGHDT, CDR2 YYEEEE. The CDR3 is CASSFRDSGPNQPQHF.

This clonotype counts as medium-sized by frequency. The rearrangement links TRBV29-1 to TRBJ1-2; the D call of TRBD1 rests on TCRdb alone, since no DNA is present to check it. CDR3 length: 12 residues. Germline loops: CDR1 SQVTM, CDR2 ANQGSEA. CDR3 residues: CSALWDRGLSTF.

This sequence joins TRBV5-6 and TRBJ1-2; as DNA is missing, the TRBD1 call by TCRdb cannot be tested. CDR1 and CDR2 from the germline V gene are SGHDT and YYEEEE. The CDR3 runs to 16 residues. The CDR3 reads CASSSPGTGSNYGYTF.

The V call is TRBV19, the J call TRBJ1-1; as DNA is missing, the TRBD1 call by TCRdb cannot be tested. CDR3 length: 15 amino acids. Germline V lookup: CDR1 LNHDA, CDR2 SQIVND (reference sequence). The CDR3 reads CASSAPRLLNTEAFF.

The chain is built from TRBV19 and TRBJ2-3; lacking DNA, the TRBD1 call made by TCRdb goes unchecked. The CDR3 spans 13 residues. Looked up from germline, CDR1 is LNHDA and CDR2 is SQIVND (reference sequence). CDR3 amino acids: CASSFPGTDTQYF.

The V call is TRBV12-3 or TRBV12-4, the J call TRBJ2-5; the TCRdb call, TRBD2, lacks DNA for checking. The CDR3 has 17 residues. CDR3: CASSGRRLAGVGETQYF.

This clonotype counts as medium-sized by frequency. The chain has TRBV12-3 or TRBV12-4 and TRBJ2-2; without DNA, the TCRdb call of TRBD1 cannot be checked. The CDR3 has 15 residues. CDR3 sequence reads: CASSSWGGNTGELFF.

Considering frequency, this clonotype is medium-sized. This chain connects TRBV19 to TRBJ2-7; as DNA is missing, the TRBD1 call by TCRdb cannot be tested. Germline V lookup: CDR1 LNHDA, CDR2 SQIVND (reference sequence). The CDR3 totals 14 residues. The chain's CDR3 is CASSRTFGAYEQYF.

The chain employs TRBV30 and TRBJ2-2; TCRdb's D gene call, TRBD1, goes unchecked for lack of DNA. Germline V gives CDR1 GTSNPN, CDR2 SVGIG (reference sequence). The CDR3 sequence is 13 residues long. The CDR3 region is CAWSAQGTGELFF.

The chain joins TRBV6-2 or TRBV6-3 to TRBJ1-5. The germline CDR1 and CDR2 sequences are MNHEY and SVGEGT. This CDR3 contains 16 residues. CDR3 sequence reads: CASSRLGSPDNQPQHF.

The rearrangement joins TRBV19 to TRBJ1-2; no DNA is available, so the TRBD1 call from TCRdb remains unchecked. Germline V gene data show CDR1 as LNHDA and CDR2 as SQIVND (reference sequence). The CDR3 contains 15 residues. The CDR3 reads CASSWVRGDSYGYTF.

The chain is built from TRBV5-6 and TRBJ1-5. This CDR3 comprises 16 residues. Looked up from germline, CDR1 is SGHDT and CDR2 is YYEEEE. The CDR3 reads CASSLASTKPVQPQHF.

The chain is built from TRBV10-3 and TRBJ1-5; absent DNA, TCRdb's TRBD1 call cannot be checked. Looked up from germline, CDR1 is ENHRY and CDR2 is SYGVKD. CDR3 size: 15 residues. This CDR3 is CAISESAGRGQPQHF.

The V and J genes are TRBV18 and TRBJ2-2; TCRdb reports TRBD1, a call that lacks DNA to check it against. Germline assignment: CDR1 KGHSH and CDR2 LQKENI. The CDR3 runs 14 residues. The CDR3 loop reads CASSLNRATGELFF.

The chain links TRBV30 to TRBJ2-1; the D call from TCRdb, TRBD1, cannot be confirmed without DNA. CDR1 GTSNPN and CDR2 SVGIG come from the germline V gene (reference sequence). This CDR3 comprises 15 residues. The CDR3 protein is CAWRETGPRYNEQFF. Using reference TRBV30 and TRBJ2-1 for the parts outside the CDR3, the full variable domain is SQTIHQWPATLVQPVGSPLSLECTVEGTSNPNLYWYRQAAGRGLQLLFYSVGIGQISSEVPQNLSASRPQDRQFILSSKKLLLSDSGFYLCAWRETGPRYNEQFFGPGTRLTVL.

V gene TRBV19 combines with J gene TRBJ1-1. The CDR3 sequence is 13 residues long. The V gene's germline CDR1 is LNHDA and CDR2 SQIVND (reference sequence). The CDR3 is CASSISGDTEAFF.

The chain links TRBV27 to TRBJ1-1; TCRdb gives TRBD1 as the D gene, but with no DNA this cannot be confirmed. Germline-derived CDR1 and CDR2 are MNHEY and SMNVEV (reference sequence). The CDR3 covers 13 residues. The CDR3 spells CASSLQGGTEAFF.

The chain links TRBV10-3 to TRBJ2-5; TCRdb's assignment of TRBD1 cannot be checked, as there is no DNA. This CDR3 contains 16 residues. Germline CDR1 is ENHRY and CDR2 is SYGVKD. CDR3 sequence: CAISESLQGSPETQYF.

The V and J genes are TRBV6-5 and TRBJ2-7; TCRdb outputs TRBD1, but without DNA this stays unchecked. CDR1 and CDR2 (germline): MNHEY, SVGAGI. The CDR3 runs to 11 residues. CDR3 in amino acids: CASSSPGPQYF.

This clonotype is labeled medium-sized based on frequency. This chain uses TRBV19 with TRBJ1-6. CDR1 is LNHDA and CDR2 is SQIVND in the germline V gene (reference sequence). This CDR3 has 12 amino acids. This CDR3 is CASGSYNSPLHF.

The V and J genes are TRBV10-3 and TRBJ2-2. The germline gives CDR1 ENHRY, CDR2 SYGVKD. The CDR3 length is 14 residues. CDR3 in amino acids: CAISGNFNTGELFF.

CDR3: CASSRGLGGDQETQYF. This chain joins TRBV18 and TRBJ2-5; TCRdb outputs TRBD1, but without DNA this stays unchecked. The V gene's germline CDR1 is KGHSH and CDR2 LQKENI. The CDR3 totals 16 residues.